The text below deals with one T cell receptor beta chain. Its antigen is as yet unknown. An end of the junction differs from the germline gene, which may be a read error. This sample was included in a study of blood T cells in healthy people across ages. Through a sample-barcoded 5' primer and a J-beta primer mix, a second PCR was run for roughly 7 to 11 cycles. Any given sample supplied a minimum of 3 million CDR3-containing paired-end reads. TCRdb used MiXCR to reprocess the 5' RACE reads, holding one entry per CDR3 protein. The sample shows some 550,000 distinct CDR3 sequences, 40% to 50% of them seen only once. Broader study findings: Unsorted PBMCs ruled out conclusive naive versus antigen-experienced comparison.

The CDR3 extends over 16 amino acids. Per germline, CDR1 MGHRA and CDR2 YSYEKL. This TCR came from an elderly man in good health. The chain couples TRBV4-1 to TRBJ2-7, with 7 bases matching TRBD1. Sequenced: blood. CDR3 bases: TGCGCCGGCAGCCAAGAACCCCGACAGGGCTCCTACGAGCAGTACTTC. This encodes CAGSQEPRQGSYEQYF.